These T cell receptor beta chains were read from a single sample in a study of control samples from healthy donors and cancer patients. Produced via immunoSEQ multiplex PCR; TCRdb's table is partial and in-frame only. The table records under 150,000 clones, roughly nine tenths of them present only once. Source material: PBMCs. These receptors all stem from a woman in her forties or fifties with colorectal cancer. The CDR3 runs from the conserved cysteine through the conserved F or W. The D gene is left open where the match is weak. Some rows mark clone size as missing; the rest say once, few, many or name a class of expanded clone.

clone_size,d_call,v_call,j_call,cdr3_nt,cdr3_aa
NA,NA,TRBV10-2,TRBJ1-2,TGCGCCAGCAGTGAGTCCCCAGGGTGGATCAATGGCTACACCTTC,CASSESPGWINGYTF
NA,NA,TRBV19,TRBJ1-2,TGTGCCAGTAGTATAGATCTGGGATATGAGTACACCTTC,CASSIDLGYEYTF
NA,TRBD2,TRBV30,TRBJ2-3,TGTGCCTGGAATAGCGGGGGAACCGGAGATACGCAGTATTTT,CAWNSGGTGDTQYF
NA,NA,TRBV28,TRBJ1-2,TGTGCCAGCAGCGAAATGAACTATGGCTACACCTTC,CASSEMNYGYTF
NA,NA,TRBV10-2,TRBJ1-2,TGCGCCAGCAGTGAAAAGGGAGGGAGTAACTATGGCTACACCTTC,CASSEKGGSNYGYTF
NA,TRBD1,TRBV19,TRBJ1-2,TGTGCCAGTAGTATCGGGACAGGGAAAGGCGGCTACACCTTC,CASSIGTGKGGYTF
few,NA,TRBV11-2,TRBJ1-6,TGTGCCAGCAGCTTCATGGGGGTGGGCTCCTATAATTCACCCCTCCACTTT,CASSFMGVGSYNSPLHF
few,NA,TRBV30,TRBJ2-1,TGTGCCTGTACAGGCCGTGGCTCCTACAATGAGCAGTTCTTC,CACTGRGSYNEQFF
NA,NA,TRBV14,TRBJ1-3,TGTGCCAGCAGCCAAGATCAGGGCTCTGGAAACACCATATATTTT,CASSQDQGSGNTIYF
NA,NA,TRBV3-1/TRBV3-2,TRBJ1-6,TGTGCCAGCAGCCAAGGTCGCCGGGGGCGTCTTTCACCCCTCCACTTT,CASSQGRRGRLSPLHF
once,NA,TRBV3-1/TRBV3-2,TRBJ2-7,TGTGCCAGCAGCCAAGGAGCACTAGTGCAGTACTTC,CASSQGALVQYF
NA,TRBD1,TRBV7-9,TRBJ1-1,TGTGCCAGCAGCCAAGGGTCGACAGGGGGGTTAACTGAAGCTTTCTTT,CASSQGSTGGLTEAFF
NA,NA,TRBV19,TRBJ1-1,TGTGCCAGCTTTAAGCCGGGACCTCGGTTTTTGTTCTTT,CASFKPGPRFLFF
NA,NA,TRBV7-9,TRBJ1-1,TGTGCCAGCAGCCAAGACGGAGGCGGTACTGAAGCTTTCTTT,CASSQDGGGTEAFF
NA,NA,TRBV5-5,TRBJ1-2,TGTGCCAGCAGCTTCCAGAGGCCGCCGAACTATGGCTACACCTTC,CASSFQRPPNYGYTF
few,TRBD1,TRBV5-4,TRBJ1-6,TGTGCCAGCAGCCGGACCTCGGGACAGGGGTATTCACCCCTCCACTTT,CASSRTSGQGYSPLHF
NA,NA,TRBV5-1,TRBJ1-1,TGCGCCAGCAGCTTAGGGACATACATGAACACTGAAGCTTTCTTT,CASSLGTYMNTEAFF
NA,TRBD1,TRBV2,TRBJ2-3,TGTGCCAGCAGTCTATGGGACAGGGGAAGAGATACGCAGTATTTT,CASSLWDRGRDTQYF
NA,TRBD2,TRBV2,TRBJ2-5,TGTGCCAGCAGCCCTGAGCGGGAGGGCCGGGAGACCCAGTACTTC,CASSPEREGRETQYF
NA,NA,TRBV5-1,TRBJ2-5,TGCGCCAGCAGCTTTCCCCGGCAAGAGACCCAGTACTTC,CASSFPRQETQYF
NA,NA,TRBV5-6,TRBJ2-3,TGTGCCAGCAGCTTAACGGACAAAGGGTGGGGCACAGATACGCAGTATTTT,CASSLTDKGWGTDTQYF
NA,NA,TRBV19,TRBJ2-2,TGTGCCAGTACCATGGCAGGGGCCACCGGGGAGCTGTTTTTT,CASTMAGATGELFF
NA,NA,TRBV20-1,TRBJ2-1,TGCAGTGCTAGAGCGAGCGCGGCGCAGTTCTTC,CSARASAAQFF
once,TRBD1,TRBV27,TRBJ1-2,TGTGCCAGCAGGGACAGGGTCTATGGCTACACCTTC,CASRDRVYGYTF
once,NA,TRBV19,TRBJ2-3,TGTGCCAGTAGTAGCGGGGTAGCTAGCACAGATACGCAGTATTTT,CASSSGVASTDTQYF
NA,TRBD1,TRBV12-3/TRBV12-4,TRBJ1-1,TGTGCCAGCCAGAGGGACAGATCCCTTGAAGCTTTCTTT,CASQRDRSLEAFF
NA,NA,TRBV6-5,TRBJ2-5,TGTGCCAGCAGGACGACAGGACAAGAGACCCAGTACTTC,CASRTTGQETQYF
NA,NA,TRBV18,TRBJ2-1,TGTGCCAGCTCACCAGGGAAAAGGACTCGGAATGAGCAGTTCTTC,CASSPGKRTRNEQFF
NA,NA,TRBV27,TRBJ2-7,TGTGCCAGCAGCCCGGACCTTTACGAGCAGTACTTC,CASSPDLYEQYF
NA,NA,TRBV6-6,TRBJ1-1,TGTGCCAGCACCTGGACGGGTTATGAAGCTTTCTTT,CASTWTGYEAFF
once,NA,TRBV19,TRBJ1-2,TGTGCCAGTAGCCCAAGTAGACAGGCCCACTATGGCTACACCTTC,CASSPSRQAHYGYTF
NA,TRBD1,TRBV7-2,TRBJ1-1,TGTGCCAGCAGCATCAGGGGGCAGGACACTGAAGCTTTCTTT,CASSIRGQDTEAFF
once,TRBD1,TRBV27,TRBJ2-7,TGTGCCAGCAGTTTACCCGGGACAGGGTTAGGCGAGCAGTACTTC,CASSLPGTGLGEQYF
NA,TRBD2,TRBV5-4,TRBJ2-1,TGTGCCAGCAGCCCAATCTACGGGACTAGCGGGAACAATGAGCAGTTCTTC,CASSPIYGTSGNNEQFF
NA,TRBD1,TRBV10-3,TRBJ1-2,TGTGCCATCTCCGACAGGGGGCTGGTGGGCTACACCTTC,CAISDRGLVGYTF
NA,NA,TRBV20-1,TRBJ1-1,TGCAGTGCTAGTCCCACCACAGGAGGTACTGAAGCTTTCTTT,CSASPTTGGTEAFF
NA,NA,TRBV6-5,TRBJ1-1,TGTGCCAGCAGTTATGGGAAGACGAACACTGAAGCTTTCTTT,CASSYGKTNTEAFF
NA,NA,TRBV29-1,TRBJ1-1,TGCAGTGCTCTTCGGGTAAACACTGAAGCTTTCTTT,CSALRVNTEAFF
NA,NA,TRBV29-1,TRBJ2-5,TGCAGCGGCCACATTGGAGAGACCCAGTACTTC,CSGHIGETQYF
NA,NA,TRBV10-1,TRBJ2-1,TGCGCCAGCAGTGGGGTTAGCACTGGCTACAATGAGCAGTTCTTC,CASSGVSTGYNEQFF
NA,NA,TRBV18,TRBJ1-4,TGTGCCAGCTCACTTTCCGGGAGTTGGGATGAAAAACTGTTTTTT,CASSLSGSWDEKLFF
once,NA,TRBV2,TRBJ1-1,TGTGCCAGCACCACCCAGGGAAGTCAATTCTCTGAAGCTTTCTTT,CASTTQGSQFSEAFF
NA,NA,TRBV28,TRBJ1-3,TGTGCCAGCGTTTCCATTACAGCTATCTCTGGAAACACCATATATTTT,CASVSITAISGNTIYF
NA,TRBD1,TRBV28,TRBJ1-5,TGTGCCAGCCAGCACAGGGGGTTCGGGTATAGCAATCAGCCCCAGCATTTT,CASQHRGFGYSNQPQHF
NA,NA,TRBV19,TRBJ1-1,TGTGCCAGTAAAACCTTCGGGGGGAGGGAGACTGAAGCTTTCTTT,CASKTFGGRETEAFF
NA,NA,TRBV6-6,TRBJ1-5,TGTGCCAGCAGTCGAGGAACCGGGACATCCGGTATTCAGCCCCAGCATTTT,CASSRGTGTSGIQPQHF
NA,TRBD1,TRBV14,TRBJ1-4,TGTGCCAGCAGCCAGATGACAGGGTCTAATGAAAAACTGTTTTTT,CASSQMTGSNEKLFF
NA,NA,TRBV19,TRBJ2-7,TGTGCCAGTAGTCCGGCGGACGCTCCGGGGCCCGAGCAGTACTTC,CASSPADAPGPEQYF
NA,TRBD1,TRBV3-1/TRBV3-2,TRBJ1-1,TGTGCCAGCAGCCAAGGCGGACAGGGGTCGTACACTGAAGCTTTCTTT,CASSQGGQGSYTEAFF
NA,NA,TRBV7-6,TRBJ2-7,TGTGCCAGCAGCTTAGGGGGGTGGGGAACGAGCTCCTACGAGCAGTACTTC,CASSLGGWGTSSYEQYF
NA,NA,TRBV7-8,TRBJ1-4,TGTGCCAGCAGCGCTCAGGGGTTGGGAGCAACTAATGAAAAACTGTTTTTT,CASSAQGLGATNEKLFF